Listed below are T cell receptor beta chains from one sample, sequenced in a study of cytomegalovirus exposure and HLA in healthy donors. Here immunoSEQ multiplex PCR was the method, and the copy in TCRdb shows in-frame clones only, minus some. The data contain some 270,000 clones, around 85% of them singletons. The sample comprised PBMCs. Source of these receptors: a woman younger than 35 in good health and CMV-seronegative. CDR3s include the opening cysteine and the closing phenylalanine or tryptophan.

V	J	length	CDR3
TRBV7-7	TRBJ2-2	19	CASSAGRLAGGRGAGELFF
TRBV11-3	TRBJ2-1	15	CASSLLRLGVDEQFF
TRBV27	TRBJ2-3	16	CASSQYGAGGTDTQYF
TRBV6-6	TRBJ2-2	15	CASSLAGDGTGELFF
TRBV4-3	TRBJ1-3	13	CASSPQAGNTIYF
TRBV7-2	TRBJ1-5	16	CASSLAERSSNQPQHF
TRBV19	TRBJ2-2	17	CASSIGTGQGNTGELFF
TRBV27	TRBJ2-7	14	CASSLSGRSYEQYF
TRBV19	TRBJ2-1	14	CASSPTGRVNEQFF
TRBV5-6	TRBJ1-2	17	CASSSAPRGRAPYGYTF
TRBV5-1	TRBJ1-1	14	CASSRGGTDTEAFF
TRBV9	TRBJ2-2	16	CASSRTGGPNTGELFF
TRBV30	TRBJ2-3	14	CAWIARALGDTQYF
TRBV27	TRBJ2-5	14	CASSPRGSSETQYF
TRBV7-6	TRBJ2-2	16	CASSLAGTALTGELFF
TRBV4-1	TRBJ1-6	15	CASSQFGTVYSPLHF
TRBV7-2	TRBJ2-2	17	CASSLSIGRASAGELFF
TRBV18	TRBJ2-7	15	CASSPDRLVTYEQYF
TRBV7-3	TRBJ1-1	14	CASSPSWGGTEAFF
TRBV4-3	TRBJ1-1	15	CASSQSKEANTEAFF
TRBV4-1	TRBJ2-7	15	CASSQDQQGSYEQYF
TRBV5-4	TRBJ2-2	16	CASSGGPTANTGELFF
TRBV27	TRBJ1-1	17	CASSLSPRQKLNTEAFF
TRBV29-1	TRBJ1-2	12	CSFRAANYGYTF
TRBV5-1	TRBJ1-1	18	CASKLIFTGPVGNTEAFF
TRBV7-9	TRBJ2-1	12	CASSLGQAEQFF
TRBV28	TRBJ1-2	11	CASSFSHGYTF
TRBV7-7	TRBJ2-1	14	CASSLREAVGEQFF
TRBV5-1	TRBJ2-3	17	CASSLTRLAGSTDTQYF
TRBV29-1	TRBJ2-1	15	CSVEGGASSYNEQFF
TRBV28	TRBJ2-7	14	CASSLSATGLVPNF
TRBV11-3	TRBJ1-2	15	CASSHTGGTNYGYTF
TRBV10-1	TRBJ2-5	15	CASSEERGRGETQYF
TRBV27	TRBJ1-1	15	CASSFLNPQQGQAFF
TRBV7-9	TRBJ1-2	12	CASSLGQYGYTF
TRBV10-3	TRBJ2-7	14	CAISTDREPYEQYF
TRBV19	TRBJ2-1	18	CASSIILAGALRDNEQFF
TRBV4-1	TRBJ2-2	16	CASSQKGQGVAGELFF
TRBV6-5	TRBJ2-5	14	CASNLDRTQETQYF
TRBV28	TRBJ1-2	14	CASSFPGQVRGYTF
TRBV11-2	TRBJ1-2	14	CASSLGQGIYGYTF
TRBV6-5	TRBJ2-1	13	CASSHNRGHEQFF
TRBV6-5	TRBJ2-1	15	CASMIAGGVGNEQFF
TRBV9	TRBJ1-3	14	CASSEGASGNTIYF
TRBV30	TRBJ1-2	12	CAWNRGTYGYTF
TRBV4-3	TRBJ2-7	15	CASSLDRVYRGEQYF
TRBV5-1	TRBJ2-3	13	CASSSGVPDTQYF
TRBV28	TRBJ1-2	16	CASTPQGAGGAGGYTF
TRBV5-1	TRBJ1-2	19	CASSSSIRTGGPLNYGYTF
TRBV4-3	TRBJ2-6	19	CASSQEVDRGRPGANVLTF
TRBV27	TRBJ1-6	15	CASSLGTGSNSPLHF
TRBV10-2	TRBJ2-5	14	CASSGVARQETQYF
TRBV10-2	TRBJ1-2	11	CAGLQGEGYTF
TRBV18	TRBJ2-1	16	CASSRSSGLADNEQFF
TRBV28	TRBJ1-4	14	CASRLSGSGEKLFF
TRBV10-3	TRBJ1-2	14	CAISERDSPWGYTF
TRBV5-1	TRBJ1-2	15	CASRDETGDSDGYTF
TRBV19	TRBJ2-6	17	CASSIKGRVSGANVLTF
TRBV2	TRBJ1-3	22	CASRASGTGGFMGPNSGNTIYF